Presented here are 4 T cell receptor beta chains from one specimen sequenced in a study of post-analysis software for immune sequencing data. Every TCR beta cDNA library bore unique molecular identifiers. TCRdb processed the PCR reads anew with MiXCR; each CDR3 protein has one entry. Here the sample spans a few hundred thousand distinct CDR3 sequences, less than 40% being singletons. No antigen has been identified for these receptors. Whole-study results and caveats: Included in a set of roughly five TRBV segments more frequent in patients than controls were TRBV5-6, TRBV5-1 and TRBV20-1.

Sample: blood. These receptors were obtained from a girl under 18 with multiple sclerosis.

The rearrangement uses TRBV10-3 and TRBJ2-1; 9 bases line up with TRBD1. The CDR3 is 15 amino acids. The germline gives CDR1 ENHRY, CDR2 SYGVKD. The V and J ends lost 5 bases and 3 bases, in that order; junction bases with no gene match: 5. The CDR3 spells CAISTGTGSYNEQFF. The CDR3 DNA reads TGTGCCATCAGTACCGGGACAGGGAGCTACAATGAGCAGTTCTTC.

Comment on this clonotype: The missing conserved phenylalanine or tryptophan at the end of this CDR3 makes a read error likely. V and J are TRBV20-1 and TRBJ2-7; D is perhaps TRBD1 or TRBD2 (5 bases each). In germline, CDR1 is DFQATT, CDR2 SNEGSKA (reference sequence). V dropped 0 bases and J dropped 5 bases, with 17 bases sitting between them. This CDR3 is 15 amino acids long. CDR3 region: CSARDVGTSENEQYC. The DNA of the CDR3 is TGCAGTGCTAGAGATGTCGGGACGAGCGAGAACGAGCAGTACTGC.

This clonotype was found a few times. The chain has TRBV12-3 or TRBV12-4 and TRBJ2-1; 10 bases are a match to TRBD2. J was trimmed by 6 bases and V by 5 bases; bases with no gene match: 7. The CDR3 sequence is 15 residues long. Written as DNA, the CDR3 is TGTGCCAGCAGTCTACAGCGGGGGGGCCTCAATGAGCAGTTCTTC. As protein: CASSLQRGGLNEQFF.

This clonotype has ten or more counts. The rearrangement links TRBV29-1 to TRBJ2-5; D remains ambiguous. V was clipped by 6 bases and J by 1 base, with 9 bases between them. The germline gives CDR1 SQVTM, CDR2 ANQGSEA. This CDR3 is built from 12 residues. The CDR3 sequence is CSVVASQETQYF. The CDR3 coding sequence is TGCAGCGTGGTCGCCAGCCAAGAGACCCAGTACTTC.